This T cell receptor beta chain was profiled in a study of cytomegalovirus exposure and HLA in healthy donors. Study background: Within an early data release were tens of millions of unique TCRs drawn from HLA-typed donors. Points from the study as a whole: A list of more than 150 TCR beta chains associated with cytomegalovirus was given.

CDR1 and CDR2 (germline): KGHSH, LQKENI. V lost 2 bases and J lost 1, with 12 bases in between. The CDR3 is made up of 15 amino acids. PCR used 60 Vbeta primers and 13 Jbeta primers. Measured with immunoSEQ multiplex PCR; TCRdb has only the in-frame clones, and not every one. This sample has around 97,000 clones; around 80% occur once, and the top ten carry 10%. Concerning this clone itself: What it binds is not known.

The sequenced sample consisted of PBMCs. The gene calls are TRBV18 and TRBJ2-7; D might be TRBD2 (5 bases). The sequence derives from a woman aged 18-35 years in good health and CMV-seropositive. In nucleotides, the CDR3 is TGTGCCAGCTCACCAGAGGGTTTTGGTTCCTACGAGCAGTACTTC. This encodes CASSPEGFGSYEQYF.